Below, 14 T cell receptor beta chains from the same sample are listed, as sequenced in a study of cytomegalovirus exposure and HLA in healthy donors. The table came from immunoSEQ multiplex PCR; TCRdb's copy has only in-frame clones and leaves some out. The profile shows 250,000 to 350,000 clones, about nine tenths of them singletons. What was sequenced was PBMCs. These receptors came from a woman between 18 and 30 years old in good health and CMV-seronegative.

The gene calls are TRBV5-1 and TRBJ2-6; a possible D gene is TRBD1 (6 bases). This CDR3 has 15 residues. Germline V CDR1 and CDR2: SGHRS, YFSETQ. V was clipped by 4 bases and J by 0 bases, with 8 bases between them. The DNA for the CDR3 is TGCGCCAGCAGCGGACAGACCTCTGGGGCCAACGTCCTGACTTTC. This encodes CASSGQTSGANVLTF.

The CDR3 sequence is CASSLARGVGLEAFF. As DNA, the CDR3 is TGTGCCAGCAGCTTAGCGCGTGGTGTGGGCTTGGAAGCTTTCTTT. The rearrangement uses TRBV7-2 and TRBJ1-1; no clear D gene. Looked up from germline, CDR1 is SGHTA and CDR2 is FQGNSA. Deletions cut 0 bases from V and 8 bases from J, with 16 bases between. The CDR3 contains 15 residues.

V is TRBV9 and J is TRBJ2-7; 9 positions match TRBD2. Trimming cost V 3 bases and J 6 bases; bases outside gene matches: 10. Germline loops: CDR1 SGDLS, CDR2 YYNGEE. CDR3 length: 15 residues. The CDR3 loop is CASSANSGSWGEQYF. DNA for the CDR3: TGTGCCAGCAGCGCCAATAGCGGGAGTTGGGGCGAGCAGTACTTC.

The gene calls are TRBV19 and TRBJ2-1; D possibly corresponds to TRBD2 (6 bases). Germline V gene lookup returns CDR1 LNHDA and CDR2 SQIVND (reference sequence). Trimming stripped 3 bases from V and 4 bases from J, with 7 bases between. The CDR3 contains 13 residues. Here the CDR3 DNA reads TGTGCCAGTAGTATCGCGGGGTACAATGAGCAGTTCTTC. Encoded protein: CASSIAGYNEQFF.

The chain has TRBV28 and TRBJ2-7; 8 bases align to TRBD1. The germline gives CDR1 MDHEN, CDR2 SYDVKM. The CDR3 runs to 18 residues. With 3 bases clipped from V and 3 bases from J, the junction kept 16 bases outside the gene matches. CDR3 loop: CASSLIRGWTGKFYEQYF. The CDR3 nucleotides are TGTGCCAGCAGTTTGATTAGAGGCTGGACAGGGAAGTTCTACGAGCAGTACTTC.

This clone has only a few counts. This chain links TRBV18 with TRBJ1-1; D unclear. Germline CDR1 is KGHSH and CDR2 is LQKENI. CDR3 size: 12 residues. The germline V and J ends were trimmed by 6 bases and 1 base, with 6 bases remaining between them. This CDR3 reads CASSHPNTEAFF. CDR3 DNA sequence: TGTGCCAGCTCTCATCCGAACACTGAAGCTTTCTTT.

V is TRBV11-1 and J is TRBJ2-1, with TRBD2 as a possible D gene (5 bases). V shed 2 bases and J shed 6 bases, with 11 bases lying between them. Germline loops: CDR1 SGHAT, CDR2 FQDESV (reference sequence). The CDR3 extends over 14 amino acids. The CDR3 DNA reads TGTGCCAGCAGCTTAAGGTCCAGCGGCAATGAGCAGTTCTTC. This translates into CASSLRSSGNEQFF.

The genes are TRBV4-3 and TRBJ1-2; D unclear. CDR1 LGHNA and CDR2 YSLEER come from the germline V gene. The ends were cut back, 0 bases at V and 2 bases at J, with 7 bases in the middle. The CDR3 totals 14 residues. CDR3 nucleotides: TGCGCCAGCAGCCAAGACGGAGGAAACTATGGCTACACCTTC. Translating it yields CASSQDGGNYGYTF.

The rearrangement joins TRBV7-9 to TRBJ2-7; a weak D match, TRBD2 (6 bases). Trimming removed 2 bases from V and 5 bases from J, with 10 bases in between. CDR3 length equals 13 residues. Germline lookup yields CDR1 SEHNR and CDR2 FQNEAQ (reference sequence). This chain's CDR3 is CASSLSGGDEQYF. The CDR3 region has the DNA TGTGCCAGCAGCTTATCCGGAGGGGACGAGCAGTACTTC.

This rearrangement joins TRBV28 to TRBJ2-7, with a tentative D call TRBD2 (5 bases). This CDR3 is 16 amino acids long. V was trimmed by 6 bases and J by 0 bases, leaving 18 bases between them. Germline lookup yields CDR1 MDHEN and CDR2 SYDVKM. CDR3 sequence: CASSLALPGSSYEQYF. Written as DNA, the CDR3 is TGTGCCAGCAGCCTTGCCCTCCCGGGGAGCTCCTACGAGCAGTACTTC.

This clone was counted many times. The chain joins TRBV14 to TRBJ2-1; 8 bases align to TRBD2. Losses at the gene ends were 0 bases for V and 4 bases for J; bases not matched to a gene: 5. The CDR3 runs 16 residues. Germline CDR1 reads SGHDN; CDR2 reads FVKESK. For the CDR3, the DNA is TGTGCCAGCAGCCAAGACCGAGCTAGCGGGTACAATGAGCAGTTCTTC. It yields the protein CASSQDRASGYNEQFF.

This clone has more than one count but fewer than ten. This rearrangement joins TRBV7-9 to TRBJ1-2; no clear D gene. CDR3 length: 13 residues. CDR1 is SEHNR, CDR2 FQNEAQ, per germline (reference sequence). Trimming cost V 5 bases and J 8 bases, with 15 bases left between them. CDR3 nucleotides: TGTGCCAGCAGCGGACTGCCTCGGTCGGGCTACACCTTC. Protein sequence: CASSGLPRSGYTF.

This clone was observed once. The same CDR3 is also encoded by other DNA sequences in this sample. The chain carries TRBV4-3 and TRBJ2-7; a weak D match, TRBD2 (6 bases). V lost 3 bases and J lost 6, with 12 bases in between. The V gene's germline CDR1 is LGHNA and CDR2 YSLEER. The CDR3 consists of 13 residues. The CDR3 spells CASSQGAGREQYF. The DNA for the CDR3 is TGCGCCAGCAGCCAGGGAGCGGGTCGCGAGCAGTACTTC.

This chain connects TRBV7-6 to TRBJ2-6, with 7 bases identical to TRBD2. Germline lookup yields CDR1 SGHVS and CDR2 FNYEAQ. J was trimmed by 0 bases and V by 2 bases; bases with no gene match: 1. The CDR3 covers 16 residues. CDR3 amino acids: CASSLWGGSGANVLTF. The CDR3 nucleotides are TGTGCCAGCAGCTTATGGGGGGGCTCTGGGGCCAACGTCCTGACTTTC.